The rows below give T cell receptor beta chains drawn from one sample of a study of Graves' ophthalmopathy and Graves' hyperthyroidism. TCRdb independently ran MiXCR on the multiplex PCR reads; one entry per CDR3 protein. The sample lists 620,000 or so distinct CDR3 sequences; about 20% were seen once. The sequenced sample was peripheral blood. The origin of the receptors is a woman younger than 30 with stable Graves' hyperthyroidism. Some clones in this sample may be carry-over from other donors' samples. The conserved cysteine and the conserved F or W are not part of the CDR3 here.

v_call	j_call	cdr3_aa
TRBV6-1	TRBJ1-2	ASSEDGDGYT
TRBV6-1	TRBJ1-1	ASSQGYATEAF
TRBV7-8	TRBJ2-2	ASFWLRANTGELF
TRBV6-5	TRBJ2-7	ASSSTGTELGPYEQY
TRBV12-3/TRBV12-4	TRBJ1-2	ASSFHREGYT
TRBV19	TRBJ1-5	ASADNRVQPQH
TRBV6-1	TRBJ2-7	ASSEGYGGSYEQY
TRBV6-2/TRBV6-3	TRBJ1-5	ASTPGLSNQPQH
TRBV13	TRBJ2-5	ASSSGGTSGRIKETQY
TRBV12-3/TRBV12-4	TRBJ2-5	ASSLNGLAEETQY
TRBV12-3/TRBV12-4	TRBJ2-2	ASSRWPSGGDLNGELF
TRBV12-3/TRBV12-4	TRBJ2-7	ASSLLAGVPEQY
TRBV12-3/TRBV12-4	TRBJ2-2	AIQGQRTGELF
TRBV28	TRBJ2-7	ASSPTSGTSGSYEQY
TRBV6-1	TRBJ2-2	ALQQEPWSGELF
TRBV25-1	TRBJ1-1	ASSRLRSAEAF
TRBV12-3/TRBV12-4	TRBJ2-2	ASSFTGGRVAGELF
TRBV12-3/TRBV12-4	TRBJ2-2	ASSFWTWGVGELF
TRBV20-1	TRBJ1-1	SASYRDTEAF
TRBV11-2	TRBJ2-7	ASSYRRGQVYEQY
TRBV28	TRBJ2-7	ASSRILAKRTYEQY
TRBV12-3/TRBV12-4	TRBJ2-7	ASSFVRDSHYEQY
TRBV7-2	TRBJ1-2	ASSPDRFRGYT
TRBV30	TRBJ2-5	AWSTRPETQY
TRBV11-2	TRBJ2-7	ASGTSNNYEQY
TRBV5-1	TRBJ1-1	ASSLVSGRGTEAF
TRBV27	TRBJ2-7	ASSLYPYYDQY
TRBV18	TRBJ1-1	ASSRKDPNTEAF
TRBV6-2/TRBV6-3	TRBJ2-7	ASRTTGGLEQY
TRBV10-3	TRBJ2-7	ASGVTGWSYEQY
TRBV6-1	TRBJ1-1	ASSESTRTGKNTEAF
TRBV7-2	TRBJ1-5	ASSLSAGPYSNQPQH
TRBV7-2	TRBJ2-7	ASSPSWAILYEQY
TRBV5-1	TRBJ2-5	ASSLILTVYTGVQETQY
TRBV11-1	TRBJ2-5	ASSLWTGGVETQY
TRBV7-2	TRBJ2-3	ASSLVRSGDTQY
TRBV6-1	TRBJ1-1	ATHPQGATEAF
TRBV10-3	TRBJ2-4	AIRGVGENIQY
TRBV11-2	TRBJ2-4	ASSPRQGAPIAKNIQY
TRBV7-3	TRBJ1-6	ASSFTGPNSPLH
TRBV3-1	TRBJ1-3	ASSQVDSGNTIY
TRBV12-3/TRBV12-4	TRBJ2-5	ASSLGWVAASETQY
TRBV6-1	TRBJ2-5	ASSRRASGRPYQETQY
TRBV12-3/TRBV12-4	TRBJ2-2	ASSSTSEGGELF
TRBV7-2	TRBJ2-5	ASSPQGGGPETQY
TRBV4-1	TRBJ1-2	ASSQAYPDRRYGYT
TRBV6-1	TRBJ1-5	ASTEGQGRIQPQH